This is a list of T cell receptor beta chains from one sample in a study of blood T cell repertoires in COVID-19. Only in-frame clones appear in the TCRdb table, and some are missing; sequencing was by immunoSEQ multiplex PCR. Among hundreds of thousands of clones listed, about 88% were seen once. Source material: PBMCs or T cells enriched from blood (not recorded which). These receptors were taken from a woman aged 18-35 years who had been exposed to COVID-19. Each CDR3 is given without its conserved first and last residue. Each record gives: V gene, CDR3 length, J gene, CDR3 protein.

TRBV5-8	15	TRBJ2-5	ASSGDLAGLIMWTQY
TRBV2	14	TRBJ1-2	ASSHHTGQDNYGYT
TRBV7-6	15	TRBJ1-5	ASSQGRAGGTGQPQH
TRBV18	12	TRBJ1-1	ASSPQGLNTEAF
TRBV9	13	TRBJ2-3	ASSVTVARPDTQY
TRBV4-3	15	TRBJ2-7	ASSQEFIGTGAYEQY
TRBV18	11	TRBJ1-1	ASSPTWNTEAF
TRBV27	11	TRBJ2-7	ASSLSQAYEQY
TRBV6-5	13	TRBJ1-1	ASSYSRQGMTEAF
TRBV18	12	TRBJ2-5	ASSPPRGMETQY
TRBV7-2	12	TRBJ1-4	ASSFLGQGGKLF
TRBV27	12	TRBJ2-4	ASSFGGAKNIQY
TRBV11-3	16	TRBJ2-6	ASSMGEAGRSGANVLT
TRBV7-9	10	TRBJ1-2	ATQGAVYGYT
TRBV4-3	14	TRBJ2-1	ASSQEGTGGFDEQF
TRBV15	12	TRBJ2-1	ATSLEQGISEQF
TRBV9	12	TRBJ1-1	ASSVRGSNTEAF
TRBV28	13	TRBJ1-5	ASRSPETGDQPQH
TRBV19	13	TRBJ1-2	ASSIEHPGYYGYT
TRBV28	13	TRBJ2-7	ASLLSAGGGYEQY
TRBV5-8	11	TRBJ1-1	ASSPDRGSEAF
TRBV28	15	TRBJ1-5	ASSLATGDPLNQPQH
TRBV6-5	12	TRBJ2-7	ASSYSSADYEQY
TRBV6-5	13	TRBJ2-2	ASSYDRGLAGELF